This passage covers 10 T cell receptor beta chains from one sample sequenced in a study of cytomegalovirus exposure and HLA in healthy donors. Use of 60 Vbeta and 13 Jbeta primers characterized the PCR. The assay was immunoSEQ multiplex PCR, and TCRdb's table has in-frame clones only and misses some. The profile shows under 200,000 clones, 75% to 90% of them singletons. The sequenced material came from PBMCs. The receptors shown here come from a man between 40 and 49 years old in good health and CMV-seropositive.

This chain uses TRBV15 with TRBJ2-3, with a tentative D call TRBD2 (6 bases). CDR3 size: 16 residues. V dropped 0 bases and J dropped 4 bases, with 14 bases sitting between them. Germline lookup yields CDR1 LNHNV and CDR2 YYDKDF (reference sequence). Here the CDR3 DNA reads TGTGCCACCAGCAGAGATAGCCGGGGAGGCGCAGATACGCAGTATTTT. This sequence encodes CATSRDSRGGADTQYF.

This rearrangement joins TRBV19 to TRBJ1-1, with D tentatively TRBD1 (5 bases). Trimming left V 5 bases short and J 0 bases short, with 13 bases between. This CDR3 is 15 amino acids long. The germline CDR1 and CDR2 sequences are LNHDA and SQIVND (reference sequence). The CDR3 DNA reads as TGTGCCAGTAGTTTGGGGGGACGGGTGAACACTGAAGCTTTCTTT. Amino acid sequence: CASSLGGRVNTEAFF. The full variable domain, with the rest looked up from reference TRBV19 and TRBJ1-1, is DGGITQSPKYLFRKEGQNVTLSCEQNLNHDAMYWYRQDPGQGLRLIYYSQIVNDFQKGDIAEGYSVSREKKESFPLTVTSAQKNPTAFYLCASSLGGRVNTEAFFGQGTRLTVV.

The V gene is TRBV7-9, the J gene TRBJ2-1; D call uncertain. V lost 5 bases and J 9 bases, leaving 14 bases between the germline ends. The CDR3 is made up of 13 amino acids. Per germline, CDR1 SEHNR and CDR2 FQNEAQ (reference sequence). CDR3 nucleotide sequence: TGTGCCAGCAGCCCCCCGGCGGCAGTTGAGCAGTTCTTC. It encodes CASSPPAAVEQFF.

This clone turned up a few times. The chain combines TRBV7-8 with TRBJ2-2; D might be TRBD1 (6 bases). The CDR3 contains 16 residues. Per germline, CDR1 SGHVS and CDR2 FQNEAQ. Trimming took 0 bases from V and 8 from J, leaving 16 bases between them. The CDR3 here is CASSLARAQGPGELFF. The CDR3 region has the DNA TGTGCCAGCAGCTTAGCGCGGGCCCAGGGGCCAGGGGAGCTGTTTTTT.

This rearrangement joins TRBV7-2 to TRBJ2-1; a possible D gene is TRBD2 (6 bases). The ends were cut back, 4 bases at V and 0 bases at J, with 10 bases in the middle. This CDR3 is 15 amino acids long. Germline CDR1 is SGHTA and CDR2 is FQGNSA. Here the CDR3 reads CASSYAGSSYNEQFF. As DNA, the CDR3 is TGTGCCAGCAGCTATGCGGGGAGCTCCTACAATGAGCAGTTCTTC. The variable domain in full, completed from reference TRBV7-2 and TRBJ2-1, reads GAGVSQSPSNKVTEKGKDVELRCDPISGHTALYWYRQSLGQGLEFLIYFQGNSAPDKSGLPSDRFSAERTGGSVSTLTIQRTQQEDSAVYLCASSYAGSSYNEQFFGPGTRLTVL.

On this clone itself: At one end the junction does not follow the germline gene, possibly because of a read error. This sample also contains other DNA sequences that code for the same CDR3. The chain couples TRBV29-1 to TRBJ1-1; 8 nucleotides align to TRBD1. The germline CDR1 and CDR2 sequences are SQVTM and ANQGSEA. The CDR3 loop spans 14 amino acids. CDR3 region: CSVRTGSGNTEAFF. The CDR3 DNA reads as TGTAGCGTCCGGACAGGGTCTGGGAACACTGAAGCTTTCTTT.

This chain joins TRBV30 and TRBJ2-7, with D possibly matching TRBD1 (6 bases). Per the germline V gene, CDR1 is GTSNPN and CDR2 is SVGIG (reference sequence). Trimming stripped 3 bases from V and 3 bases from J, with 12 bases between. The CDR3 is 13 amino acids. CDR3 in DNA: TGTGCCTGGAGCGCCGGGACAAACTACGAGCAGTACTTC. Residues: CAWSAGTNYEQYF. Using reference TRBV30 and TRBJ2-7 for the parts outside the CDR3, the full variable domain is SQTIHQWPATLVQPVGSPLSLECTVEGTSNPNLYWYRQAAGRGLQLLFYSVGIGQISSEVPQNLSASRPQDRQFILSSKKLLLSDSGFYLCAWSAGTNYEQYFGPGTRLTVT.

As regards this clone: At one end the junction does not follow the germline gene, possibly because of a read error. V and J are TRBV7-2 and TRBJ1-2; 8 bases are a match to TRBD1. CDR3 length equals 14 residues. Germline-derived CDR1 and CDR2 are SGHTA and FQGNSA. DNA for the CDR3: TGTGCCAGCAGCGAAAACAGGGGGGGCTATGGCTGCACCTTC. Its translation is CASSENRGGYGCTF.

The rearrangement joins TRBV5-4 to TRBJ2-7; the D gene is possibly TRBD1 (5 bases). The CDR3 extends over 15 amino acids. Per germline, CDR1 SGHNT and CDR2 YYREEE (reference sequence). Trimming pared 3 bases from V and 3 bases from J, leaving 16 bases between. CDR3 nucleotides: TGTGCCAGCAGCTGGGCTAGTGAGACAGTCTACGAGCAGTACTTC. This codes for CASSWASETVYEQYF.

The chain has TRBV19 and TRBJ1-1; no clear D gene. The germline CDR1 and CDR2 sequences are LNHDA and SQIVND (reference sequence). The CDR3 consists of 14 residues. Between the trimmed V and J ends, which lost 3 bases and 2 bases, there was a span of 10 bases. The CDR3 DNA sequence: TGTGCCAGTAGTATCTCTAGGAGTAACACTGAAGCTTTCTTT. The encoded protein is CASSISRSNTEAFF. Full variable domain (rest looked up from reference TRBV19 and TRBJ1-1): DGGITQSPKYLFRKEGQNVTLSCEQNLNHDAMYWYRQDPGQGLRLIYYSQIVNDFQKGDIAEGYSVSREKKESFPLTVTSAQKNPTAFYLCASSISRSNTEAFFGQGTRLTVV.